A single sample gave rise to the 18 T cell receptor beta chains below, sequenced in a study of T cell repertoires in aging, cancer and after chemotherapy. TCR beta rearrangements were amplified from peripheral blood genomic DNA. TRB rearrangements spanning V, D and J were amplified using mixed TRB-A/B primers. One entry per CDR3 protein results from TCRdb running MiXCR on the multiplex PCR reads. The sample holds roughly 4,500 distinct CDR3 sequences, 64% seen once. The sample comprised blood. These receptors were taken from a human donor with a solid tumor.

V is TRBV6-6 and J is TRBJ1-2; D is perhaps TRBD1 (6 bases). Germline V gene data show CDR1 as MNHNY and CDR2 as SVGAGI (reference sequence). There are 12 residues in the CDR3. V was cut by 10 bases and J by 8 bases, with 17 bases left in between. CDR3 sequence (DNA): TGTGCCACCCATGACACGGGACACGGCTACACCTTC. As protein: CATHDTGHGYTF.

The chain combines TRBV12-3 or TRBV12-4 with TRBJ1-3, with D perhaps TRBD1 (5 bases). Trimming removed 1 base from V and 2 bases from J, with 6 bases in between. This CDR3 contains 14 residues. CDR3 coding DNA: TGTGCCAGCAGTTTAGGGGGCACTGGAAACACCATATATTTT. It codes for CASSLGGTGNTIYF.

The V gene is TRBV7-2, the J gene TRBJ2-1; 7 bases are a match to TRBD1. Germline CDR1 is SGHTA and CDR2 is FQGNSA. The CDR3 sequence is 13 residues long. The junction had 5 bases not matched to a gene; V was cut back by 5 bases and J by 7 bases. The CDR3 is CASSLRQGNEQFF. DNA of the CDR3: TGTGCCAGCAGCCTGAGACAGGGTAATGAGCAGTTCTTC.

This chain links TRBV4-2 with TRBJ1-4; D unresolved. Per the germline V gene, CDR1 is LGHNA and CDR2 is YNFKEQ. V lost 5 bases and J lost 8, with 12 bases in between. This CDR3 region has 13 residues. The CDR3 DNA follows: TGTGCCAGCAGCGCGTTGGCCAACGAAAAACTGTTTTTT. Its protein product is CASSALANEKLFF.

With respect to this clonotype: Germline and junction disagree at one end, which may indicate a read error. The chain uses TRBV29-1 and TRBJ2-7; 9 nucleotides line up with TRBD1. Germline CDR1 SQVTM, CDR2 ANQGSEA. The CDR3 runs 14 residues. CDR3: CRVAEGQGVYEQYF. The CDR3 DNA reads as TGCAGAGTTGCGGAGGGACAGGGTGTCTACGAGCAGTACTTC.

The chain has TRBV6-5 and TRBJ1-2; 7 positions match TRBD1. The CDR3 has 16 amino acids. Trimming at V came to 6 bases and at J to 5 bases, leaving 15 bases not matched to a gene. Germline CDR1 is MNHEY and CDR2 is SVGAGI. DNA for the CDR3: TGTGCCAGCAGCCAACTAGGGACAGAACGAGGGTATGGCTACACCTTC. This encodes CASSQLGTERGYGYTF.

CDR3 loop: CASSADRVSYEQYF. DNA of the CDR3: TGTGCCAGCAGTGCTGACAGGGTCTCCTACGAGCAGTACTTC. This sequence joins TRBV6-1 and TRBJ2-7, with 7 positions matching TRBD1. Germline CDR1 and CDR2: MNHNS and SASEGT. After removal of 4 bases from V and 0 bases from J, the junction contained 3 bases not matched to a gene. The CDR3 sequence is 14 residues long.

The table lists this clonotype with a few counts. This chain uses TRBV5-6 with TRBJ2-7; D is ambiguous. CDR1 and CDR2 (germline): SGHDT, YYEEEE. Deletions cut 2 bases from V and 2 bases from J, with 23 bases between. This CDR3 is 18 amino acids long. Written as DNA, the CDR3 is TGTGCCAGCAGCTTCCAACCCAGCACGGAGTGGAGTCCCTACGAGCAGTACTTC. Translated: CASSFQPSTEWSPYEQYF.

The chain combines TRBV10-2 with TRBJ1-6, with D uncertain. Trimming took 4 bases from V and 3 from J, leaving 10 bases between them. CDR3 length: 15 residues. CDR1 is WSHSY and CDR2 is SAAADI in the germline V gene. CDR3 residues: CASSVGQIYNSPLHF. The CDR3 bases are TGCGCCAGCAGTGTAGGGCAGATCTATAATTCACCCCTCCACTTT.

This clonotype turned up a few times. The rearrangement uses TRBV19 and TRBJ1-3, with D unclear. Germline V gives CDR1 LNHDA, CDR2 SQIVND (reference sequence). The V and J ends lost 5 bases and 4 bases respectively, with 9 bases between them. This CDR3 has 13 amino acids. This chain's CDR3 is CASSPDLGNTIYF. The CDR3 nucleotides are TGTGCCAGTAGTCCCGACCTGGGAAACACCATATATTTT.

The CDR3: CASSHDSGNTGELFF. As DNA, the CDR3 is TGTGCCAGCAGCCACGATAGCGGGAACACCGGGGAGCTGTTTTTT. The chain combines TRBV7-3 with TRBJ2-2, with D maybe TRBD2 (6 bases). Germline loops: CDR1 SGHTA, CDR2 FQGTGA. The length of the CDR3 is 15 residues. Between the trimmed V and J ends, which lost 5 bases and 1 base, there was a span of 11 bases.

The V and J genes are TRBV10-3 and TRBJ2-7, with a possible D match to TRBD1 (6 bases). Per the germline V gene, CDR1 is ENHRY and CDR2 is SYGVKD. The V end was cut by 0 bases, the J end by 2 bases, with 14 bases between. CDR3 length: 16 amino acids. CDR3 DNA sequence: TGTGCCATCAGTGAGTCCCAGGGGCGTCACGCCTACGAGCAGTACTTC. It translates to CAISESQGRHAYEQYF.

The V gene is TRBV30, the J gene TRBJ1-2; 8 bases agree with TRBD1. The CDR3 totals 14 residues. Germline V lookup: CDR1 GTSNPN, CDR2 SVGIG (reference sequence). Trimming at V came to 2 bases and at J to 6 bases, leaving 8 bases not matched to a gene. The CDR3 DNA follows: TGTGCCTGGAGTAATAACAGGGGGAGGGATGGCTACACCTTC. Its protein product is CAWSNNRGRDGYTF.

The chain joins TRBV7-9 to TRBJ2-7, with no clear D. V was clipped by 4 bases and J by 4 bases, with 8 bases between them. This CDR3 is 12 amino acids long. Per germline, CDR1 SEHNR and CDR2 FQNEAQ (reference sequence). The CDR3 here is CASSSEGYEQYF. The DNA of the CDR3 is TGTGCCAGCAGCTCGGAAGGGTACGAGCAGTACTTC.

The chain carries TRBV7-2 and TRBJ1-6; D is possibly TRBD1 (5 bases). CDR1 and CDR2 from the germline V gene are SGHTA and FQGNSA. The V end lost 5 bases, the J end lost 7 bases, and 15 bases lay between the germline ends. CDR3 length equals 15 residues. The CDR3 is CASSPSGTTNSPLHF. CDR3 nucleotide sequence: TGTGCCAGCAGCCCATCCGGGACCACAAATTCACCCCTCCACTTT.

The CDR3 region has the DNA TGTGCCTGGCTCCGTACAGGGAACACTGAAGCTTTCTTT. It is translated as CAWLRTGNTEAFF. This chain links TRBV30 with TRBJ1-1; tentatively, D is TRBD1 (5 bases). This CDR3 contains 13 residues. Trimming removed 5 bases from V and 1 base from J, with 11 bases in between. CDR1 GTSNPN and CDR2 SVGIG come from the germline V gene (reference sequence).

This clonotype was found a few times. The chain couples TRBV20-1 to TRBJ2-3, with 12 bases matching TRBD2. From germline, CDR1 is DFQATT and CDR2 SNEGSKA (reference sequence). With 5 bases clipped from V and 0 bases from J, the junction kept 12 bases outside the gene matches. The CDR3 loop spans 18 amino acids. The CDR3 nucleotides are TGCAGTGCTCGAAACCTACTAGCGGGAGGAGGTAGCACAGATACGCAGTATTTT. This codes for CSARNLLAGGGSTDTQYF.

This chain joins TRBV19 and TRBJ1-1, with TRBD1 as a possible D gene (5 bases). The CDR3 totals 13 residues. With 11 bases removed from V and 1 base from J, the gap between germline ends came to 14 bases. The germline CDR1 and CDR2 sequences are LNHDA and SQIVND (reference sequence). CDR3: CAVSPGRNTEAFF. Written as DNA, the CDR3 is TGTGCCGTGAGCCCAGGGAGGAACACTGAAGCTTTCTTT. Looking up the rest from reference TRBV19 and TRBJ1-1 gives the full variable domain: DGGITQSPKYLFRKEGQNVTLSCEQNLNHDAMYWYRQDPGQGLRLIYYSQIVNDFQKGDIAEGYSVSREKKESFPLTVTSAQKNPTAFYLCAVSPGRNTEAFFGQGTRLTVV.